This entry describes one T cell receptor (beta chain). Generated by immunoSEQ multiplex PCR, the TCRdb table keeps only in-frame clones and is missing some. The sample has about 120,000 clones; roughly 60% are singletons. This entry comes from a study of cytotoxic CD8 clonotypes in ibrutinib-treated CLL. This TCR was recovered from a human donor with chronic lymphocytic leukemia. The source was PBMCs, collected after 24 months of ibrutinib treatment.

The CDR3 region is CASAGLSSKNIQYF. CDR3 in DNA: TGTGCCAGCGCTGGACTATCAAGCAAAAACATTCAGTACTTC. V and J are TRBV6-1 and TRBJ2-4; perhaps TRBD2 as D (6 bases). CDR1 and CDR2 (germline): MNHNS, SASEGT. Trimming removed 8 bases from V and 3 bases from J, with 14 bases in between. The length of the CDR3 is 14 residues.